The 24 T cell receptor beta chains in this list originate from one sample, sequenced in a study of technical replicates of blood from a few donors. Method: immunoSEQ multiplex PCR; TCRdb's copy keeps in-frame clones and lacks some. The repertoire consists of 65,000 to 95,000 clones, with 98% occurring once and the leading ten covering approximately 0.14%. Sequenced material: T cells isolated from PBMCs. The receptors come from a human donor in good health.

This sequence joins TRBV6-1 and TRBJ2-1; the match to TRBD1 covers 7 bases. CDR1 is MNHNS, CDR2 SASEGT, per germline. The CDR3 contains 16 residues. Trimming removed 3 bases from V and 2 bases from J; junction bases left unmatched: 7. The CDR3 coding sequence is TGTGCCAGCAGTGAGCCGGGACAGCTCCCCTACAATGAGCAGTTCTTC. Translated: CASSEPGQLPYNEQFF.

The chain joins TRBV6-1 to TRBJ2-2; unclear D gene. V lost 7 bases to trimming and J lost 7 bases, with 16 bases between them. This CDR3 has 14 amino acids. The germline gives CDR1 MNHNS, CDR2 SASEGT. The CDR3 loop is CASNPLGSGGELFF. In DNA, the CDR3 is TGTGCCAGCAATCCCCTCGGGTCGGGCGGGGAGCTGTTTTTT.

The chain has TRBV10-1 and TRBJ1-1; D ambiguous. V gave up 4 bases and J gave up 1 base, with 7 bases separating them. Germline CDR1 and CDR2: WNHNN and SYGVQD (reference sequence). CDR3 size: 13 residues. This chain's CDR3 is CASSVMANTEAFF. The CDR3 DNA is TGCGCCAGCAGTGTGATGGCGAACACTGAAGCTTTCTTT.

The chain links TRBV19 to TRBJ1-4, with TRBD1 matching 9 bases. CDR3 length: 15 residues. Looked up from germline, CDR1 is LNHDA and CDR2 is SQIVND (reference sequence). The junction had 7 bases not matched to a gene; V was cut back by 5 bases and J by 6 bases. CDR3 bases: TGTGCCAGTAGTGAAACAGGGGGCACAGATGAAAAACTGTTTTTT. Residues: CASSETGGTDEKLFF.

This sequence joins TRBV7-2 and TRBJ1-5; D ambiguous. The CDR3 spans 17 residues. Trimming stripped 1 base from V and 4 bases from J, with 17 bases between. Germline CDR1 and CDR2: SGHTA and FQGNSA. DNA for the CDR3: TGTGCCAGCAGCTTAGGGGCTTTTCCAGGTACTAATCAGCCCCAGCATTTT. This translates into CASSLGAFPGTNQPQHF.

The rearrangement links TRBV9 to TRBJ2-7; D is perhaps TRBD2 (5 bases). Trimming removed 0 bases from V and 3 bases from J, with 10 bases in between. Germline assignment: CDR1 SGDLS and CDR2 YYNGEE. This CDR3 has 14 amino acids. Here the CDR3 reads CASSVDGEVYEQYF. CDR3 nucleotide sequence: TGTGCCAGCAGCGTAGACGGGGAAGTCTACGAGCAGTACTTC.

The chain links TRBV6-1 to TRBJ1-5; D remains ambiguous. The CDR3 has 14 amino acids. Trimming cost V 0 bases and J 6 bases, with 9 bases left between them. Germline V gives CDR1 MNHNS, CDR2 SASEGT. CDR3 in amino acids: CASSEAVEIQPQHF. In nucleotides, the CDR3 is TGTGCCAGCAGTGAAGCCGTGGAGATTCAGCCCCAGCATTTT.

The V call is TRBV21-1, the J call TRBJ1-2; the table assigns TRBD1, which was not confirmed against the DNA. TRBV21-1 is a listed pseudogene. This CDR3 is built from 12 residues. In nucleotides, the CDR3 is TGTGCCAGCAGGCAGGGAAACTATGGCTACACCTTC. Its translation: CASRQGNYGYTF.

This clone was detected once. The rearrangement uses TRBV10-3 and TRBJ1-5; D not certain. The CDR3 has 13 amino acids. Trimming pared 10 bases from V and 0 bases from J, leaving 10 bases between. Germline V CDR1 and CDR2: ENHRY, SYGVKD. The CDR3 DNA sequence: TGTGCCACCGCGGGCTATAGCAATCAGCCCCAGCATTTT. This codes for CATAGYSNQPQHF.

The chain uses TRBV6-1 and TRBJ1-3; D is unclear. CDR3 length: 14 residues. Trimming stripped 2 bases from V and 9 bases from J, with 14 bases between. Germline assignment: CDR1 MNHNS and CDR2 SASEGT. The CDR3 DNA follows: TGTGCCAGCAGTGAATCGGCAGCTCGGGGCACCATATATTTT. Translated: CASSESAARGTIYF.

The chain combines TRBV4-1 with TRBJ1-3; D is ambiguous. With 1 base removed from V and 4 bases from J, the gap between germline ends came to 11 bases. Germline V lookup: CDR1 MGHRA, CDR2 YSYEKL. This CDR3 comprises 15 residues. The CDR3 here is CASSQGRARGNTIYF. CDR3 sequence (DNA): TGCGCCAGCAGCCAAGGGAGGGCCCGGGGAAACACCATATATTTT.

As DNA, the CDR3 is TGTGCCAGCTTGGGGACGGGGACAGATTATGGCTACACCTTC. Translating it yields CASLGTGTDYGYTF. This chain uses TRBV2 with TRBJ1-2; 7 bases are shared with TRBD1. The junction had 11 bases not matched to a gene; V was cut back by 8 bases and J by 5 bases. From germline, CDR1 is SNHLY and CDR2 FYNNEI. The CDR3 spans 14 residues.

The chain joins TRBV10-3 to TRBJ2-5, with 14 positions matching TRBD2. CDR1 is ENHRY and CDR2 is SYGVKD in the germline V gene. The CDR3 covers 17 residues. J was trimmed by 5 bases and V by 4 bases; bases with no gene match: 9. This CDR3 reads CAISAGLAGVGFETQYF. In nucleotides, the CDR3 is TGTGCCATCAGTGCGGGACTAGCGGGAGTCGGGTTTGAGACCCAGTACTTC.

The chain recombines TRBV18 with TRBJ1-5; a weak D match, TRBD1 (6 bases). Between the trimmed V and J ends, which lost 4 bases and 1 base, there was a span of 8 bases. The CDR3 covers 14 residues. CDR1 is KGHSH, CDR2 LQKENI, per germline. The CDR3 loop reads CASSLGQSNQPQHF. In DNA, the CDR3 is TGTGCCAGCTCACTCGGACAGAGCAATCAGCCCCAGCATTTT.

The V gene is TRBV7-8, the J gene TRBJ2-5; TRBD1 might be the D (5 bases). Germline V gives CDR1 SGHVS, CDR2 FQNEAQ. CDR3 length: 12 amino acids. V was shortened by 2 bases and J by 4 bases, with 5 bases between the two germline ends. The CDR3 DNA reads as TGTGCCAGCAGCTTAAGGGGAGAGACCCAGTACTTC. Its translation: CASSLRGETQYF.

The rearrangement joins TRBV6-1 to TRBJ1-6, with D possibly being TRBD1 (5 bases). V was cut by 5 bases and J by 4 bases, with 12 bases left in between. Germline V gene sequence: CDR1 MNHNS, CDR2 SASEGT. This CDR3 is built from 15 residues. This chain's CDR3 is CASSPQDTYNSPLHF. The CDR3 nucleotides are TGTGCCAGCAGTCCACAGGACACTTATAATTCACCCCTCCACTTT.

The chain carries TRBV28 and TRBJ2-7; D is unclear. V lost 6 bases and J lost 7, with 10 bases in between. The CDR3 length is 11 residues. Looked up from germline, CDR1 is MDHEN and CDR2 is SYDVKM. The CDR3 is CASRTTREQYF. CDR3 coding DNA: TGTGCCAGCAGGACAACCAGGGAGCAGTACTTC.

The CDR3: CASSPTTGGVLAGEKLFF. The CDR3 DNA reads TGTGCCAGTAGTCCTACGACAGGGGGAGTTCTTGCGGGGGAAAAACTGTTTTTT. The chain uses TRBV19 and TRBJ1-4, with 9 bases fitting TRBD1. Germline V gives CDR1 LNHDA, CDR2 SQIVND (reference sequence). The CDR3 covers 18 residues. Trimming removed 5 bases from V and 8 bases from J; junction bases left unmatched: 18. The full variable domain, its missing parts supplied by reference TRBV19 and TRBJ1-4, is DGGITQSPKYLFRKEGQNVTLSCEQNLNHDAMYWYRQDPGQGLRLIYYSQIVNDFQKGDIAEGYSVSREKKESFPLTVTSAQKNPTAFYLCASSPTTGGVLAGEKLFFGSGTQLSVL.

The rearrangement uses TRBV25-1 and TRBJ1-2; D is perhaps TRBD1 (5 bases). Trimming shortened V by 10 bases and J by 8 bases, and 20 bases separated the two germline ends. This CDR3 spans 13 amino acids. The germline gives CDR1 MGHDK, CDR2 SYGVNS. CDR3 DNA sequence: TGTGCCACCAAGGGACTTCTATACGACGGCTACACCTTC. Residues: CATKGLLYDGYTF.

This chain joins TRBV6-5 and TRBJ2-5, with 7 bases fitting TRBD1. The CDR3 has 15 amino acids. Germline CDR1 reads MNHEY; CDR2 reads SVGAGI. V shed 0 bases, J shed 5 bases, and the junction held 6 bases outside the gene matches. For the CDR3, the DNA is TGTGCCAGCAGTTACTCCTCAACAGGGGATGAGACCCAGTACTTC. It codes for CASSYSSTGDETQYF.

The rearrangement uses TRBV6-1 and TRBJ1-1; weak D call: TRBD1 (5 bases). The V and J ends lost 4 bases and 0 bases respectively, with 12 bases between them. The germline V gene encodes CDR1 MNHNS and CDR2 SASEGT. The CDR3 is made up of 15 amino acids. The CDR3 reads CASSAATVMNTEAFF. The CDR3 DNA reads TGTGCCAGCAGTGCCGCGACAGTAATGAACACTGAAGCTTTCTTT.

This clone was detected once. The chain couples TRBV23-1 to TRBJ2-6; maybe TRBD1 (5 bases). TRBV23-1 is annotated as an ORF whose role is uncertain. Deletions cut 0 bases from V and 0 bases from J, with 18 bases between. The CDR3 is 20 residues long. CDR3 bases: TGCGCCAGCAGTCAATCCTGGACACCAGAGTGCGCCTCTGGGGCCAACGTCCTGACTTTC. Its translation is CASSQSWTPECASGANVLTF.

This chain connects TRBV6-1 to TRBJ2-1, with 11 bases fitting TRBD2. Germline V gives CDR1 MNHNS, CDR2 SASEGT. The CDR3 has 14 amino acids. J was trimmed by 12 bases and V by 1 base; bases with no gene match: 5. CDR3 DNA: TGTGCCAGCAGTGAAGTAGGGCTAGCGGGGGGGCAGTTCTTC. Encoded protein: CASSEVGLAGGQFF.

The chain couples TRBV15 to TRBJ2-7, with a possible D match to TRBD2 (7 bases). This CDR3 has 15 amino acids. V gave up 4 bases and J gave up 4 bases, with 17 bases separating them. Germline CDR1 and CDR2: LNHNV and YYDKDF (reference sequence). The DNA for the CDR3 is TGTGCCACCAGCAAGGGAGGGGGGCGCGGGTACGAGCAGTACTTC. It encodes CATSKGGGRGYEQYF. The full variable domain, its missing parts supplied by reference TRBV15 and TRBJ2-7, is DAMVIQNPRYQVTQFGKPVTLSCSQTLNHNVMYWYQQKSSQAPKLLFHYYDKDFNNEADTPDNFQSRRPNTSFCFLDIRSPGLGDTAMYLCATSKGGGRGYEQYFGPGTRLTVT.